This T cell receptor (beta chain) is drawn from a study of blood T cell repertoires in COVID-19. Study in general: Acute and convalescent COVID-19 specimens originated in the United States, Italy and Spain. PBMCs, B-cell-depleted T cells, or T cells were the source of the cDNA or gDNA that made up the material.

In the original workflow: The authors estimated nucleated cell counts from reference gene primer amplification. The table came from immunoSEQ multiplex PCR; TCRdb's copy has only in-frame clones and leaves some out. The D gene and trimming were derived from the DNA, and the V and J assignments and clone size from that table. The sample consists of approximately 170,000 clones, about four fifths of them appearing once. The receptor's source is a man in his 70s who had recovered from COVID-19. The sequenced sample consisted of peripheral blood.

This CDR3 is CASSLAGMPHEQFF. The CDR3 DNA sequence: TGTGCCAGCAGCTTAGCGGGGATGCCCCATGAGCAGTTCTTC. The chain joins TRBV5-4 to TRBJ2-1, with 7 bases lining up with TRBD2. With 2 bases clipped from V and 8 bases from J, the junction kept 7 bases outside the gene matches. The length of the CDR3 is 14 residues. Germline V gene data show CDR1 as SGHNT and CDR2 as YYREEE (reference sequence).